The T cell receptor (beta chain) described here comes from a study of blood T cell repertoires in COVID-19 (dated by TCRdb to about 2020). A note on the overall study: The collaborator samples originated in the United States, Italy and Spain and spanned the acute and convalescent phases of COVID-19. The prospective study material was composed of cDNA or gDNA derived from T cells, B-cell-depleted T cells, or PBMCs. The dataset comprised deeply sampled blood TCRbeta repertoires from subjects exposed to, actively infected with, or recovered from COVID-19. The repertoires were released in a freely available public database intended as a resource for research on the immune response to SARS-CoV-2. The samples were drawn from the first 160 participants of the ongoing ImmuneRACE study and from over 950 subjects provided by 6 global collaborators. A de-identified subject ID, COVID-19 status, age in years and sex were almost always included in the sample metadata. Where HLA class I and class II types were available, the types were taken from metadata supplied by the sample provider, not from assay-based typing. General study outcomes and caveats: The amount of clinical and demographic metadata varied by source and participant and was provided uncurated.

Points on this clone: Its recognized antigen is unknown. Base qualities are missing; no much larger clone stands one base away.

There are 12 amino acids in the CDR3, from cysteine to phenylalanine inclusive. Solely the CDR3 DNA is kept, with 36 bases framed from the first base. V is cut by 4 bases and J by 8 bases, and the space between the germline ends is 11 bases. The immunoSEQ Assay, a bias-controlled multiplex PCR, was used to amplify TCRbeta CDR3 regions from genomic DNA. Processing in the source paper ran as follows. Nucleated cell counts per sample were estimated from amplification of reference gene primers within the assay. To quantify the absolute abundance of each unique TCRbeta CDR3 rearrangement, sequence reads were collapsed and filtered. For each sample, productive Simpson clonality was calculated by taking the square root of Simpson's diversity index across productive rearrangements. This is the immuneACCESS table as TCRdb keeps it, with only in-frame sequences that have V and J called. A part of the clones is gone; compared with another copy, unresolved V genes explain less than half, and the rest is unexplained. For V, J and clone size, that table is used; D and trimming come from the DNA. For this sample there are more than 20,000 clones; 90% appear just once. The ten most abundant clones make up over 15% of the sample.

Collaborating institutions collected whole blood in K2EDTA tubes following their own protocols. For TCRbeta analysis, collaborators shipped samples as frozen whole blood, isolated PBMCs, or DNA extracted from either of those sample types. Sequencing was done on a sample of peripheral blood. Recombination joined TRBV12-3 or TRBV12-4 with TRBJ1-2; the D gene remains uncertain. This TCR was recovered from a human donor in a cohort sampled during active COVID-19. The DNA sequence is TGTGCCAGCAGTTCCGCGGGAGGAGGCTACACCTTC. Translation gives CASSSAGGGYTF.